One and the same sample provided the 29 T cell receptor beta chains below, sequenced in a study of neurological immune-mediated disorders. Via MiXCR, TCRdb re-called the 5' RACE reads, giving one row per CDR3 protein. The table shows around 66,000 distinct CDR3 sequences, with roughly 5.5% occurring only once. Sequencing was done on a sample of PBMCs. These receptors originate from a woman in her twenties or thirties with multiple sclerosis.

This clonotype was seen at least ten times. The chain links TRBV10-2 to TRBJ1-2, with D hard to call. The germline V gene encodes CDR1 WSHSY and CDR2 SAAADI. Trimming removed 6 bases at V and 5 bases at J, with 10 bases between. The CDR3 loop spans 12 amino acids. CDR3 protein: CASRVDSYGYTF. DNA of the CDR3: TGCGCCAGCAGGGTGGATTCTTATGGCTACACCTTC.

This clonotype has ten or more counts. The rearrangement joins TRBV10-3 to TRBJ1-4; no definite D call. V gave up 1 base and J gave up 7 bases, with 13 bases separating them. The V gene's germline CDR1 is ENHRY and CDR2 SYGVKD. This CDR3 is 15 amino acids long. The CDR3 reads CAISELPPGSEKLFF. The CDR3 bases are TGTGCCATCAGTGAGTTGCCACCTGGGAGTGAAAAACTGTTTTTT.

The chain joins TRBV4-1 to TRBJ2-5; 12 bases align to TRBD2. The CDR3 is 17 amino acids. The trim removed 0 bases at V and 5 bases at J, leaving 7 bases unmatched. Germline-derived CDR1 and CDR2 are MGHRA and YSYEKL. The CDR3 region has the DNA TGCGCCAGCAGCCAAGATTCCCAAGGACTAGCGGGGGAGACCCAGTACTTC. It is translated as CASSQDSQGLAGETQYF.

Ten or more counts support this clonotype. CDR3 residues: CSARDRGRYKYSNQPQHF. In DNA, the CDR3 is TGCAGTGCTAGAGACAGGGGTCGGTATAAGTATAGCAATCAGCCCCAGCATTTT. The chain recombines TRBV20-1 with TRBJ1-5; D may be TRBD1 (6 bases). V dropped 0 bases and J dropped 0 bases, with 18 bases sitting between them. Germline CDR1 is DFQATT and CDR2 is SNEGSKA (reference sequence). The CDR3 is made up of 18 amino acids.

This clonotype was observed a handful of times. The chain is built from TRBV7-9 and TRBJ2-3; TRBD2 agrees at 9 bases. The CDR3 extends over 15 amino acids. V lost 8 bases and J lost 0; bases outside the gene matches: 6. Germline CDR1 reads SEHNR; CDR2 reads FQNEAQ (reference sequence). CDR3 bases: TGTGCCAGCGGTATAGCGGGGGAAAGCACAGATACGCAGTATTTT. Translating it yields CASGIAGESTDTQYF.

This clonotype was seen ten or more times. This chain links TRBV5-5 with TRBJ1-1; perhaps TRBD1 as D (5 bases). The germline V gene has CDR1 SGHKS and CDR2 YYEKEE (reference sequence). This CDR3 has 14 residues. V was clipped by 2 bases and J by 4 bases, with 12 bases between them. CDR3 region: CASSFAGQGTEAFF. CDR3 in DNA: TGTGCCAGCAGCTTTGCGGGGCAGGGCACTGAAGCTTTCTTT. Full variable domain (missing parts from reference TRBV5-5 and TRBJ1-1): DAGVTQSPTHLIKTRGQQVTLRCSPISGHKSVSWYQQVLGQGPQFIFQYYEKEERGRGNFPDRFSARQFPNYSSELNVNALLLGDSALYLCASSFAGQGTEAFFGQGTRLTVV.

This clonotype was detected many times. This chain connects TRBV20-1 to TRBJ1-5, with a possible D match to TRBD1 (5 bases). The CDR3 extends over 13 amino acids. CDR1 and CDR2 (germline): DFQATT, SNEGSKA (reference sequence). Trimming stripped 7 bases from V and 0 bases from J, with 10 bases between. CDR3 coding DNA: TGCAGTGGGAAAGACAGTAGCAATCAGCCCCAGCATTTT. Protein sequence: CSGKDSSNQPQHF.

This clonotype was counted ten times or more. The V gene is TRBV5-6, the J gene TRBJ1-2, with 9 nucleotides matching TRBD1. Germline V gene sequence: CDR1 SGHDT, CDR2 YYEEEE. V trimming: 3 bases; J trimming: 4 bases; junction bases outside the gene matches: 4. This CDR3 is built from 14 residues. CDR3 region: CASSSGQGIYGYTF. The CDR3 DNA follows: TGTGCCAGCAGCTCCGGACAGGGGATCTATGGCTACACCTTC.

As to this clonotype: A much larger clone lies one base from this, so it may be a read error. The chain couples TRBV5-1 to TRBJ1-5; D remains unclear. The germline V gene has CDR1 SGHRS and CDR2 YFSETQ. The CDR3 runs 13 residues. CDR3 sequence (DNA): TGCGCCAGCAGCTTAGGTAACAATCAGCCCCAGAATTTT. Encoded protein: CASSLGNNQPQNF. The full variable domain, in which reference TRBV5-1 and TRBJ1-5 provide the parts outside the CDR3, is KAGVTQTPRYLIKTRGQQVTLSCSPISGHRSVSWYQQTPGQGLQFLFEYFSETQRNKGNFPGRFSGRQFSNSRSEMNVSTLELGDSALYLCASSLGNNQPQNFGDGTRLSIL.

Ten or more counts support this clonotype. V is TRBV12-3 or TRBV12-4 and J is TRBJ1-5; perhaps TRBD1 as D (6 bases). Deletions cut 3 bases from V and 5 bases from J, with 14 bases between. CDR3 length: 15 amino acids. The CDR3 nucleotides read TGTGCCAGCAGTTTTGGCAGGGGACATGATCAGCCCCAGCATTTT. It yields the protein CASSFGRGHDQPQHF.

Many counts were recorded for this clonotype. The chain carries TRBV20-1 and TRBJ2-2; TRBD1 or TRBD2 may be the D gene (5 bases each). CDR1 and CDR2 from the germline V gene are DFQATT and SNEGSKA (reference sequence). Trimming stripped 3 bases from V and 2 bases from J, with 13 bases between. The length of the CDR3 is 15 residues. This chain's CDR3 is CSARGVTHNTGELFF. Here the CDR3 DNA reads TGCAGTGCTAGGGGGGTAACTCACAACACCGGGGAGCTGTTTTTT.

This clonotype was counted at least ten times. The chain combines TRBV7-6 with TRBJ2-3, with 9 bases fitting TRBD2. In germline, CDR1 is SGHVS, CDR2 FNYEAQ. The CDR3 spans 15 residues. V gave up 1 base and J gave up 1 base; unmatched junction bases: 0. The CDR3 here is CASSLVAGGTDTQYF. The DNA for the CDR3 is TGTGCCAGCAGCTTAGTAGCGGGGGGCACAGATACGCAGTATTTT.

This clonotype was observed at least ten times. At one of its ends the junction is not consistent with the germline gene, which may arise from a read error. The chain combines TRBV7-7 with TRBJ2-2, with unresolved D. There are 14 residues in the CDR3. CDR1 SSHAT and CDR2 FNYEAQ come from the germline V gene (reference sequence). CDR3 loop: CASSLVENTGELFF. CDR3 in DNA: TGTGCTAGCAGCTTAGTGGAAAACACCGGGGAGCTGTTTTTT.

This clonotype was seen repeatedly, ten times or more. V gene TRBV4-1 combines with J gene TRBJ1-5; TRBD1 aligns across 11 bases. The CDR3 length is 18 residues. The germline CDR1 and CDR2 sequences are MGHRA and YSYEKL. V shed 3 bases and J 3 bases; nucleotides not matched to a gene: 10. The CDR3, as DNA: TGCGCCAGCAGCCACACGCGGGGACAGGGGGAAGACAATCAGCCCCAGCATTTT. Translation: CASSHTRGQGEDNQPQHF.

This clonotype appeared many times. This chain links TRBV9 with TRBJ1-2; 9 nucleotides agree with TRBD1. The J segment lost 8 bases and the V segment lost 2 bases, leaving 7 bases of the junction unmatched. Germline lookup yields CDR1 SGDLS and CDR2 YYNGEE. This CDR3 has 14 amino acids. CDR3 nucleotide sequence: TGTGCCAGCAGCGTGGACCGACAGGGGGGCGGCTACACCTTC. Translation: CASSVDRQGGGYTF.

Many counts were recorded for this clonotype. V usage is TRBV29-1 and J usage is TRBJ2-3; D is uncertain. The V end was cut by 4 bases, the J end by 5 bases, with 16 bases between. This CDR3 is built from 14 residues. Germline V gene lookup returns CDR1 SQVTM and CDR2 ANQGSEA. The CDR3: CSVVTSTLGDTQYF. CDR3 nucleotides: TGCAGCGTTGTGACCTCCACGTTGGGAGATACGCAGTATTTT.

This clonotype was seen repeatedly, ten times or more. CDR3 loop: CATSRGVTDTQYF. The DNA of the CDR3 is TGTGCCACCAGCAGAGGGGTCACAGATACGCAGTATTTT. V and J are TRBV15 and TRBJ2-3; D is uncertain. The CDR3 runs 13 residues. Germline CDR1 reads LNHNV; CDR2 reads YYDKDF (reference sequence). Trimming shortened V by 1 base and J by 2 bases, and 4 bases separated the two germline ends.

This clonotype was counted at least ten times. This chain links TRBV6-5 with TRBJ2-7, with D possibly being TRBD1 (5 bases). The CDR3 length is 14 residues. Germline V gene sequence: CDR1 MNHEY, CDR2 SVGAGI. V lost 7 bases and J lost 6, with 19 bases in between. The CDR3 DNA sequence: TGTGCCAGCACCGAGGACGGCCTAGGGGCCGAGCAGTACTTC. The encoded protein is CASTEDGLGAEQYF.

The CDR3 coding sequence is TGTGCCAGCAGCCAATGGGACAGCCTGGGAGATGGCTACACCTTC. This codes for CASSQWDSLGDGYTF. V usage is TRBV3-1 and J usage is TRBJ1-2; the match to TRBD1 covers 7 bases. The CDR3 covers 15 residues. With V trimmed by 2 bases and J by 6 bases, 9 bases remained unmatched. Germline CDR1 reads LGHDT; CDR2 reads YNNKEL (reference sequence). Combining the CDR3 with reference TRBV3-1 and TRBJ1-2 gives the whole variable domain DTAVSQTPKYLVTQMGNDKSIKCEQNLGHDTMYWYKQDSKKFLKIMFSYNNKELIINETVPNRFSPKSPDKAHLNLHINSLELGDSAVYFCASSQWDSLGDGYTFGSGTRLTVV.

This clonotype has at least ten counts. The chain links TRBV20-1 to TRBJ1-6, with a possible D match to TRBD1 (5 bases). V was clipped by 6 bases and J by 4 bases, with 16 bases between them. The germline V gene has CDR1 DFQATT and CDR2 SNEGSKA (reference sequence). The CDR3 consists of 15 residues. CDR3 nucleotide sequence: TGCAGTGCCCCCCCGGGGGGACCTTATAATTCACCCCTCCACTTT. The encoded protein is CSAPPGGPYNSPLHF.

This clonotype was counted ten times or more. The junction differs from germline at one of its ends, possibly a read error. The rearrangement uses TRBV3-1 and TRBJ1-5; D is uncertain. Germline V lookup: CDR1 LGHDT, CDR2 YNNKEL (reference sequence). This CDR3 has 13 residues. The DNA of the CDR3 is TGTGCCAGCAGCCAAGATAGTGGTCAGCCCCAGAATTTT. This encodes CASSQDSGQPQNF.

This clonotype showed up just a few times. This CDR3 reads CASSPTAYEQYF. The DNA of the CDR3 is TGTGCCAGCAGCCCGACAGCTTACGAGCAGTACTTC. The V call is TRBV3-1, the J call TRBJ2-7, with D tentatively TRBD1 (5 bases). This CDR3 contains 12 residues. Germline V gene lookup returns CDR1 LGHDT and CDR2 YNNKEL (reference sequence). V gave up 4 bases and J gave up 4 bases, with 8 bases separating them.

This clonotype was counted many times. The chain joins TRBV14 to TRBJ2-7, with TRBD1 matching 10 bases. This CDR3 region has 15 residues. V was pared by 4 bases and J by 5 bases, with 8 bases of the junction left unmatched. Germline V gene sequence: CDR1 SGHDN, CDR2 FVKESK. The CDR3 nucleotides are TGTGCCAGCAGCCCCACGGGACAGGGGTTCCACGAGCAGTACTTC. Amino acid sequence: CASSPTGQGFHEQYF.

In its sample, this clonotype was seen many times. This chain joins TRBV4-2 and TRBJ2-3, with 10 nucleotides matching TRBD2. In germline, CDR1 is LGHNA, CDR2 YNFKEQ. V shed 8 bases and J 2 bases; nucleotides not matched to a gene: 7. This CDR3 comprises 15 residues. CDR3 nucleotides: TGTGCCAGCGGAGTAGCGGGGGGACTCACAGATACGCAGTATTTT. Encoded protein: CASGVAGGLTDTQYF.

The V call is TRBV18, the J call TRBJ2-1; 10 bases agree with TRBD2. The CDR3 extends over 19 amino acids. V was clipped by 3 bases and J by 2 bases; unmatched bases: 13. Germline V gives CDR1 KGHSH, CDR2 LQKENI. In DNA, the CDR3 is TGTGCCAGCTCACCTTCAGCCCCTAGCGGGGGCCTTCCCTACAATGAGCAGTTCTTC. Translation: CASSPSAPSGGLPYNEQFF.

This rearrangement joins TRBV13 to TRBJ2-7; tentatively, D is TRBD2 (5 bases). The V and J ends lost 3 bases and 5 bases respectively, with 11 bases between them. The CDR3 has 13 amino acids. CDR1 is PRHDT, CDR2 FYEKMQ, per germline (reference sequence). DNA of the CDR3: TGTGCCAGCAGCTTCACCGGGAAGCACGAGCAGTACTTC. Translated: CASSFTGKHEQYF.

This clonotype was observed at least ten times. V usage is TRBV5-8 and J usage is TRBJ2-3; 13 bases fit TRBD2. V dropped 0 bases and J dropped 4; count of bases not matched to a gene: 2. The CDR3 spans 16 residues. Germline assignment: CDR1 SGHTS and CDR2 YDEGEE. CDR3 loop: CASSLGLAGGADTQYF. The CDR3 bases are TGTGCCAGCAGCTTGGGACTAGCGGGGGGAGCAGATACGCAGTATTTT.

By share, this clonotype counts as medium-sized. V and J are TRBV5-5 and TRBJ2-5; the D gene is possibly TRBD2 (5 bases). This CDR3 has 16 amino acids. The V end lost 0 bases, the J end lost 5 bases, and 17 bases lay between the germline ends. Per germline, CDR1 SGHKS and CDR2 YYEKEE (reference sequence). The CDR3 nucleotides read TGTGCCAGCAGCTTGGCCGAAGTGGAAGGCGGGGAGACCCAGTACTTC. Translated, it gives CASSLAEVEGGETQYF.

This clonotype was found many times. V and J are TRBV5-6 and TRBJ2-1; 7 nucleotides agree with TRBD1. J lost 12 bases, V lost 4 bases, and 13 bases had no gene match. Germline V gives CDR1 SGHDT, CDR2 YYEEEE. The CDR3 runs 14 residues. Written as DNA, the CDR3 is TGTGCCAGCAGCCCGAGGGGGCCCGCCAAAGGGCAGTTCTTC. It codes for CASSPRGPAKGQFF.